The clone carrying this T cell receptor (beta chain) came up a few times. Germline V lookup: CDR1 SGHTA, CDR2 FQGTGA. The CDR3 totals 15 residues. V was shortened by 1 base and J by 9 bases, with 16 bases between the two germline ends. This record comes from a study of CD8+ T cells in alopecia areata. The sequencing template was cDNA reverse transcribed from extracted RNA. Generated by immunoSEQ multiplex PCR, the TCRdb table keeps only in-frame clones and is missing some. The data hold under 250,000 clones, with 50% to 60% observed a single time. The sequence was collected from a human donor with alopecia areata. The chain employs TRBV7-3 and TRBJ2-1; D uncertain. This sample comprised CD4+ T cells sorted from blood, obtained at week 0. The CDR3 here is CASSLRSGGSGEQFF. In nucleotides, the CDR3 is TGTGCCAGCAGCTTAAGGTCAGGTGGATCTGGTGAGCAGTTCTTC.